The clone carrying this T cell receptor beta chain has a single count. The source of the sample is a study of T cell changes during pregnancy in multiple sclerosis. This CDR3 comprises 14 residues. With 5 bases clipped from V and 8 bases from J, the junction kept 8 bases outside the gene matches. Per germline, CDR1 SGHVS and CDR2 FNYEAQ. The assay was immunoSEQ multiplex PCR, and TCRdb's table has in-frame clones only and misses some. The table shows about 76,000 clones, with around 93% occurring only once. The sequence came from a female donor with multiple sclerosis, enrolled in a pregnancy study. The source material was peripheral blood, sampled in the second trimester of pregnancy. V is TRBV7-6 and J is TRBJ1-4; TRBD1 agrees at 7 bases. Here the CDR3 DNA reads TGTGCCAGCAGCCTTACAGGGGAAGGAGAAAAACTGTTTTTT. Its protein product is CASSLTGEGEKLFF.